This note documents a single TCR beta chain sequence. What this receptor recognizes is not known. The record has no base qualities; no much larger clone is one base away. Taken from cysteine to phenylalanine, the CDR3 has 15 residues. Just CDR3 DNA is preserved here, 45 bases in frame from base 1. V was cut back by 0 bases and J by 1 base, leaving a gap of 8 bases between them. The germline V gene supplies CDR1 SGDLS and CDR2 YYNGEE. Library preparation was by 5' RACE. TCRdb records Illumina HiSeq 2500 as the sequencer. A second PCR of about 7 to 12 cycles was run with a J-beta primer mix and a sample-barcoded 5' primer. A unique molecular identifier was introduced onto each TCR beta cDNA molecule by a template-switch 5' adaptor carrying 12 random nucleotides. At least 2.5 million CDR3-containing paired-end reads were obtained from each sample. First-strand cDNA synthesis was performed from all RNA using the Mint cDNA synthesis kit, with priming by a TRBC-specific oligonucleotide. After uracil-DNA glycosylase treatment, a first 18-cycle PCR used universal primers M1SS and BC2_uni_R on all cDNA. In the paper's pipeline: For normalization, 1 million high-quality reads were randomly selected from each sample, with every read carrying a distinct molecular identifier. Reads sharing molecular identifiers were discarded rather than binned into consensus sequences. CDR3 identification, clonotype clustering and error correction used MiTCR with a Q25 quality threshold and the strictest error-elimination algorithm. Lower-bound total TCR beta diversity was estimated with a nonparametric unseen species model using Euler transformation. TCRdb trimmed public reads at Q25 via fastp, called clones via MiXCR and kept in-frame beta chains. A single entry per CDR3 protein holds the most common genes and DNA from its merged rows. These V and J calls rely on TCRdb rather than the paper's analysis. This sample is represented by 1 million or so distinct CDR3 sequences; under 30% of them were singletons. The ten largest clones capture 0.65% to 0.95% of the sample.

The sample is drawn from a study of blood T cells in healthy people across ages (dated by TCRdb to the mid-2010s). Regarding the complete study: In model experiments, template switching captured about one uniquely barcoded TCR beta cDNA molecule for every two T cells. The study analyzed two additional independent replicas of 1 million unique cDNA reads from the same blood draw for two donors, one aged 18 to 30 and one aged 80 or older. Four age groups were formed from the donors: young (average around 15 years), middle-aged (around 39), aged (approximately 60) and long-lived (82). Age-related changes in TCR beta repertoire diversity were measured in the study by deep sequencing normalized with unique cDNA molecular identifiers.

The 39 donors, aged 6 to 90 years, were systemically healthy Caucasian individuals from Russia. Each donor gave approximately 9.4 milliliters of peripheral blood, drawn into EDTA-treated Vacutainer tubes. PBMCs were isolated by Ficoll-Paque density-gradient centrifugation, with at least 7 million obtained per sample. Total RNA, at least 6 micrograms per sample, was extracted from PBMCs with Trizol reagent. For every donor, flow cytometry on a PBMC aliquot measured the percentage of naive CD45RAhigh/CD27high T cells. The study at large found these results: Compared with the aged group, the long-lived group had more naive CD4+ T cells, fewer expanded clones and increased TCR diversity, a pattern suggesting age selection. Observed TCR beta diversity correlated strongly with the percentage of naive T cells measured by flow cytometry. Conclusive comparison of naive and antigen-experienced compartments was prevented by the profiling of bulk unsorted PBMCs. The CMV infection status of donors was not known, potentially confounding age-related changes in expanded clonotypes. Observed TCR beta diversity per million T cells fell roughly linearly with age, and a significant reduction was already apparent by age about 38. Total diversity estimates from one million sequenced T cells were considered lower bounds and underestimates.

This sample was shared with a second study, whose subject was T cells of mothers and their children. Per that second paper: The donors were nine systemically healthy Caucasian individuals, made up of three mothers and their six children. cDNA synthesis used all of the extracted RNA, with approximately 1.4 ug of RNA in each 15 ul reaction. Sample barcodes and 2-4 random nucleotides were added via the M1S primer in the second PCR. Each mother yielded over 8.5 million TCR beta CDR3 reads and each child 2.5 million to 3 million reads. In both related and unrelated pairs, thymic selection shapes the output of TCR recombination in a similar way, with inherited differences having only a minor effect. Related mother-child pairs always showed normalized repertoire overlap that was slightly higher than in unrelated mother-child pairs, though the difference was never significant. No persistent microchimeric T cell clones were found, with a detection sensitivity of roughly 99 clones per million clonotypes. In the study, deep NGS was used to compare the TCR beta repertoires of mothers and children, and features distinguishing related mother-child pairs from unrelated individuals were sought. On average, the children were roughly 12 +/- 4 years old, while the mothers were 40 +/- 4 years old. After adapter ligation with NEBNext reagents, the libraries were sequenced on Illumina HiSeq 2000 with 100+100 nt paired-end reads. To avoid cross-contamination, the mother libraries and the child libraries were prepared a month apart and sequenced in separate runs. For each donor, somewhere between roughly 450,000 and 2,100,000 distinct TCR beta clonotypes were identified. Naive TCR beta clonotypes were estimated from low-frequency clonotypes matched to each donor's FACS-determined naive share, without sorting.

Sequences were obtained from blood. The sequence was collected from a girl aged 2 to 9 in good health. This chain joins TRBV9 to TRBJ2-1; TRBD1 is perhaps the D gene, given 5 matching bases. The nucleotide sequence is given as TGTGCCAGCAGCGTAGACAGGCAATCCTACAATGAGCAGTTCTTC. This codes for CASSVDRQSYNEQFF.